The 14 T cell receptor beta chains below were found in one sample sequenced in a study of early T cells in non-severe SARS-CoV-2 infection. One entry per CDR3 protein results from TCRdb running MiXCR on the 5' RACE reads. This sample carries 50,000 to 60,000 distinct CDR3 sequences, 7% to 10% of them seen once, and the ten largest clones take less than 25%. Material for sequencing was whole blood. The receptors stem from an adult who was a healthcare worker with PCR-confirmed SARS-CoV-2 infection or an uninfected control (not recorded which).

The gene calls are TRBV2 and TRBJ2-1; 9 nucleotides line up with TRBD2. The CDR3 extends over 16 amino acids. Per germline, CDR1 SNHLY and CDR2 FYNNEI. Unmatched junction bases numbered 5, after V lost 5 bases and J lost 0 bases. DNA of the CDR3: TGTGCCAGCAGTCAAGAGCGGGGGGTCTCCTACAATGAGCAGTTCTTC. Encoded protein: CASSQERGVSYNEQFF.

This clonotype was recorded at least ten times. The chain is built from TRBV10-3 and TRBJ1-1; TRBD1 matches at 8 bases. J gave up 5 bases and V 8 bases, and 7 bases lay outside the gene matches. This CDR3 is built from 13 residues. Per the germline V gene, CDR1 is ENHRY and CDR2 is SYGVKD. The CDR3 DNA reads TGTGCCATCCAGACAGGGGAGGAAACTGAAGCTTTCTTT. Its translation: CAIQTGEETEAFF.

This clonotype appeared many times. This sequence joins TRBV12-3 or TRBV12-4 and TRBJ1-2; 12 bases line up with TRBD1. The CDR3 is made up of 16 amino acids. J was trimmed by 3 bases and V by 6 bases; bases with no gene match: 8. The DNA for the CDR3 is TGTGCCAGCAGCCCCGGGACAGGGGGCTTGTACTATGGCTACACCTTC. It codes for CASSPGTGGLYYGYTF.

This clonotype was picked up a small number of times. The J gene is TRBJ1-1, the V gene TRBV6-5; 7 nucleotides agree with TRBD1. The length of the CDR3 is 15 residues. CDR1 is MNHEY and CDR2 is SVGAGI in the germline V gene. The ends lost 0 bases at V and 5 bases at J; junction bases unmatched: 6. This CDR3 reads CASSYSGQVMTEAFF. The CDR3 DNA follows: TGTGCCAGCAGTTACTCAGGACAGGTCATGACTGAAGCTTTCTTT.

CDR3 bases: TGTGCCAGCAGCTTTGAAACAGGGGGCCACGATACGCAGTATTTT. It yields the protein CASSFETGGHDTQYF. This chain joins TRBV5-8 and TRBJ2-3; 9 nucleotides line up with TRBD1. Germline assignment: CDR1 SGHTS and CDR2 YDEGEE. This CDR3 comprises 15 residues. V was clipped by 2 bases and J by 6 bases; unmatched bases: 7.

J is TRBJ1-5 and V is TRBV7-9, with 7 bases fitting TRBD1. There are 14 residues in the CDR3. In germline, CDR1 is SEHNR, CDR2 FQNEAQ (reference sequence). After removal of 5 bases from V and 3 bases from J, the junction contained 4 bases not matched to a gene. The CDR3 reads CASSRGQSNQPQHF. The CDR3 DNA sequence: TGTGCCAGCAGCCGGGGACAGTCCAATCAGCCCCAGCATTTT.

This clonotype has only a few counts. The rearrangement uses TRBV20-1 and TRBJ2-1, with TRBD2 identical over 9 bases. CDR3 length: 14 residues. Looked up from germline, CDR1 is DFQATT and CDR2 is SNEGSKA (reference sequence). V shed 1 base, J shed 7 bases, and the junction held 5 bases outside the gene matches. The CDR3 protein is CSARVASGDNEQFF. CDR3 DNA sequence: TGCAGTGCTAGAGTCGCTAGCGGGGATAATGAGCAGTTCTTC.

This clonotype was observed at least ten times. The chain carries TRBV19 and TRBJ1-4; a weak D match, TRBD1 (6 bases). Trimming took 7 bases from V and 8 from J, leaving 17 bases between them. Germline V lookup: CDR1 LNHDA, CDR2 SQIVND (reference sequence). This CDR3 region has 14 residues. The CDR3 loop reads CASTATNRVEKLFF. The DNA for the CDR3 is TGTGCCAGTACGGCAACCAACAGGGTCGAAAAACTGTTTTTT.

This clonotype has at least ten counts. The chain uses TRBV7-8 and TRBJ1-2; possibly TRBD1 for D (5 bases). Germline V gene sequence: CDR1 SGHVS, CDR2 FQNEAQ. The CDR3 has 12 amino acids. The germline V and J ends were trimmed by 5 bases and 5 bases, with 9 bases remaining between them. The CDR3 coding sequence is TGTGCCAGCAGCGCCGGACAATATGGCTACACCTTC. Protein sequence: CASSAGQYGYTF.

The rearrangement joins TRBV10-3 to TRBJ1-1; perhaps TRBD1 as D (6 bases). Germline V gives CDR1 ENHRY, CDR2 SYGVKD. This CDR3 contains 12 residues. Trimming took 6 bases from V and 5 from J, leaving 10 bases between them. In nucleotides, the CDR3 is TGTGCCATCAGCACCACAGGGACTGAAGCTTTCTTT. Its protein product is CAISTTGTEAFF.

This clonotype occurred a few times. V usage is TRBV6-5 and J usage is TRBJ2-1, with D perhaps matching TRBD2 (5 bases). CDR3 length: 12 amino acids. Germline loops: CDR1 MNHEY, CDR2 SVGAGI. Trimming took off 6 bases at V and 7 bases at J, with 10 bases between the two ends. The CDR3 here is CASSRGYNEQFF. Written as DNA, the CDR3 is TGTGCCAGCAGCCGAGGGTATAATGAGCAGTTCTTC.

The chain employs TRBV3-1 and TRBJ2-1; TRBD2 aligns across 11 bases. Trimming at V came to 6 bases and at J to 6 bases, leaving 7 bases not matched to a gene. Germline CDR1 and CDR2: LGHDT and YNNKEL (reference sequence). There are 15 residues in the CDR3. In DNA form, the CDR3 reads TGTGCCAGCAGGATAGCGGGGGGGCCTAGCAATGAGCAGTTCTTC. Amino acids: CASRIAGGPSNEQFF.

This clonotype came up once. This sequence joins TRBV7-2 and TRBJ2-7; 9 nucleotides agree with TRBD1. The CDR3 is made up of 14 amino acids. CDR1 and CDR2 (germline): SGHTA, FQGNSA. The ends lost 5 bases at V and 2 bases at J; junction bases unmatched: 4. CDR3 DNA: TGTGCCAGCAGCCCAACAGGGGGCCCCTACGAGCAGTACTTC. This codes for CASSPTGGPYEQYF.

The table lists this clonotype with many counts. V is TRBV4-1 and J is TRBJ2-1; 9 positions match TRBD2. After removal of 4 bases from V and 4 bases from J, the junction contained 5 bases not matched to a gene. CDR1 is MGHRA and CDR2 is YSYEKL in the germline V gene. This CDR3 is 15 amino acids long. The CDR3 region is CASSLASGGYNEQFF. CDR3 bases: TGCGCCAGCAGCCTCGCGAGCGGGGGGTACAATGAGCAGTTCTTC.